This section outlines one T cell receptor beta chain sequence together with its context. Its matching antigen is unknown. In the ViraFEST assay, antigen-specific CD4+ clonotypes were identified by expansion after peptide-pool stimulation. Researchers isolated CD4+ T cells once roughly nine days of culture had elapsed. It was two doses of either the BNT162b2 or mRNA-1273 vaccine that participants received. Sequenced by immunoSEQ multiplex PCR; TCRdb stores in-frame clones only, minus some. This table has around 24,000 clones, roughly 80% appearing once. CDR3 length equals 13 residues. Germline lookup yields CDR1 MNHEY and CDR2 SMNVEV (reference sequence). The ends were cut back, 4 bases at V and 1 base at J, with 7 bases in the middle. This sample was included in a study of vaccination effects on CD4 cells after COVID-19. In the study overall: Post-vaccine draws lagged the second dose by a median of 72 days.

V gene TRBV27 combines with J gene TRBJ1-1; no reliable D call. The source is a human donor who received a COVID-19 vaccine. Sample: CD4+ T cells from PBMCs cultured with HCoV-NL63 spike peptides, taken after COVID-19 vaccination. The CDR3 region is CASSSASNTEAFF. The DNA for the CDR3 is TGTGCCAGCAGTTCGGCCTCGAACACTGAAGCTTTCTTT.